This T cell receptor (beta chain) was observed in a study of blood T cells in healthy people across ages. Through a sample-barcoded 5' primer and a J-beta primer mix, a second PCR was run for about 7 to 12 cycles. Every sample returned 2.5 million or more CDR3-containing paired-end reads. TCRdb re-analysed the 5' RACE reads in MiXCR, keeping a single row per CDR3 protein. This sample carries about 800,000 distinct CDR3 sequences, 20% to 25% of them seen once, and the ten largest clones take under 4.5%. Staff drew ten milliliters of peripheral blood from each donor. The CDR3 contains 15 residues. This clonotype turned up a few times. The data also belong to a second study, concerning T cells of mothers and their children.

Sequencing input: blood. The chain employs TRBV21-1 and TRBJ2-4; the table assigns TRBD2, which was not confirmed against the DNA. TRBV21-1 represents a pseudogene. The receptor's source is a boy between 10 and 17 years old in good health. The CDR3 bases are TGTGCCAGCAGTACCACTAGCGGGGGGGCGGACATTCAGTACTTC. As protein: CASSTTSGGADIQYF.